The 9 T cell receptor beta chains given below trace back to one sample, sequenced in a study of cytomegalovirus exposure and HLA in healthy donors. TCRdb's copy holds only in-frame clones and misses some; the assay was immunoSEQ multiplex PCR. The data show approximately 54,000 clones, roughly nine tenths seen once. Sample: PBMCs. Every receptor here comes from a woman aged 18-29 years in good health and CMV-seropositive.

This rearrangement joins TRBV9 to TRBJ2-3, with 10 bases identical to TRBD2. Unmatched junction bases numbered 2, after V lost 0 bases and J lost 1 base. Germline V gene sequence: CDR1 SGDLS, CDR2 YYNGEE. The CDR3 totals 16 residues. The CDR3 loop reads CASSVDSGGGTDTQYF. The DNA for the CDR3 is TGTGCCAGCAGCGTAGACAGCGGGGGGGGCACAGATACGCAGTATTTT.

This clone has a handful of counts. A read error may produce the germline difference seen at one junction end. The chain links TRBV7-7 to TRBJ2-5; perhaps TRBD1 as D (6 bases). The germline gives CDR1 SSHAT, CDR2 FNYEAQ (reference sequence). There are 14 residues in the CDR3. CDR3: CASSFRAGEETQYF. CDR3 DNA sequence: TGTGCTAGCAGCTTTAGAGCAGGGGAAGAGACCCAGTACTTC.

J is TRBJ1-3 and V is TRBV9; 7 positions agree with TRBD1. The V gene's germline CDR1 is SGDLS and CDR2 YYNGEE. With V trimmed by 4 bases and J by 1 base, 11 bases remained unmatched. The CDR3 has 17 residues. CDR3 amino acids: CASSSRTGQFSGNTIYF. In nucleotides, the CDR3 is TGTGCCAGCAGCTCCCGTACGGGACAGTTTTCTGGAAACACCATATATTTT.

V and J are TRBV4-3 and TRBJ2-1, with TRBD2 as a possible D gene (5 bases). Trimming took 0 bases from V and 6 from J, leaving 15 bases between them. Germline V gives CDR1 LGHNA, CDR2 YSLEER. The CDR3 contains 16 residues. For the CDR3, the DNA is TGCGCCAGCAGCCAAGATCCGGGATCTCCATCCAATGAGCAGTTCTTC. Amino acids: CASSQDPGSPSNEQFF.

The chain joins TRBV30 to TRBJ2-5; TRBD2 agrees at 11 bases. Germline values: CDR1 GTSNPN, CDR2 SVGIG (reference sequence). J was trimmed by 1 base and V by 4 bases; bases with no gene match: 5. The CDR3 sequence is 15 residues long. The CDR3: CAWKRLAGPQETQYF. The CDR3 region has the DNA TGTGCCTGGAAAAGACTAGCGGGGCCCCAAGAGACCCAGTACTTC.

The V and J genes are TRBV4-3 and TRBJ2-3; the D gene is possibly TRBD2 (5 bases). The CDR3 extends over 13 amino acids. Germline CDR1 LGHNA, CDR2 YSLEER. Between the trimmed V and J ends, which lost 0 bases and 5 bases, there was a span of 6 bases. This CDR3 reads CASSQERGDTQYF. The CDR3 DNA follows: TGCGCCAGCAGCCAAGAACGGGGAGATACGCAGTATTTT.

The table lists this clone with a count of one. The V gene is TRBV18, the J gene TRBJ1-6, with unresolved D. Trimming shortened V by 3 bases and J by 6 bases, and 12 bases separated the two germline ends. This CDR3 is 15 amino acids long. The germline V gene has CDR1 KGHSH and CDR2 LQKENI. The CDR3 DNA follows: TGTGCCAGCTCACCCAGTTCCCAGGCTAATTCACCCCTCCACTTT. Protein sequence: CASSPSSQANSPLHF.

The chain carries TRBV6-1 and TRBJ1-1; D unresolved. There are 13 residues in the CDR3. V was shortened by 7 bases and J by 2 bases, with 11 bases between the two germline ends. Germline V lookup: CDR1 MNHNS, CDR2 SASEGT. As DNA, the CDR3 is TGTGCCAGCACCGCTACAGAAAACACTGAAGCTTTCTTT. The encoded protein is CASTATENTEAFF.

This chain uses TRBV7-6 with TRBJ1-1; 9 bases are shared with TRBD1. In germline, CDR1 is SGHVS, CDR2 FNYEAQ. J lost 0 bases, V lost 1 base, and 3 bases had no gene match. CDR3 size: 16 residues. The CDR3 here is CASSLGGTGMNTEAFF. DNA for the CDR3: TGTGCCAGCAGCTTAGGGGGGACAGGGATGAACACTGAAGCTTTCTTT.